Below, 15 T cell receptor beta chains from the same sample are listed, as sequenced in a study of cytomegalovirus exposure and HLA in healthy donors. Both 60 Vbeta primers and 13 Jbeta primers went into the PCR. The protocol was immunoSEQ multiplex PCR, while the TCRdb copy is restricted to in-frame clones and leaves out a portion. Here the sample spans roughly 100,000 clones, over 70% being singletons. Sequencing used PBMCs. Receptor source: a man aged 35 to 55 in good health and CMV-seronegative.

This clone is a singleton in its sample. The V call is TRBV30, the J call TRBJ1-1; D is undetermined. Germline CDR1 reads GTSNPN; CDR2 reads SVGIG (reference sequence). Trimming pared 2 bases from V and 3 bases from J, leaving 10 bases between. The CDR3 runs to 13 residues. The CDR3 protein is CAWSFRRDTEAFF. CDR3 coding DNA: TGTGCCTGGAGTTTCAGGCGAGACACTGAAGCTTTCTTT.

This clone was counted only a few times. This chain connects TRBV2 to TRBJ1-2; 8 bases are a match to TRBD1. Germline V gene sequence: CDR1 SNHLY, CDR2 FYNNEI. The CDR3 contains 15 residues. V was clipped by 1 base and J by 4 bases; unmatched bases: 5. The CDR3 protein is CASSEGQGQAYGYTF. CDR3 bases: TGTGCCAGCAGTGAAGGGCAGGGACAGGCCTATGGCTACACCTTC.

This clone has only a few counts. This chain joins TRBV4-2 and TRBJ2-3; a possible D gene is TRBD2 (6 bases). Deletions cut 1 base from V and 6 bases from J, with 14 bases between. The CDR3 runs 15 residues. Germline V lookup: CDR1 LGHNA, CDR2 YNFKEQ. In DNA, the CDR3 is TGTGCCAGCAGCCAAGCCCTAGCGCGAAGGGATACGCAGTATTTT. Protein: CASSQALARRDTQYF.

This chain joins TRBV18 and TRBJ1-1, with a tentative D call TRBD1 (6 bases). The CDR3 runs 13 residues. CDR1 and CDR2 (germline): KGHSH, LQKENI. Trimming removed 5 bases from V and 1 base from J, with 8 bases in between. The CDR3 loop reads CASSSDRNTEAFF. The CDR3 region has the DNA TGTGCCAGCTCATCGGACAGGAACACTGAAGCTTTCTTT.

V usage is TRBV27 and J usage is TRBJ2-7; TRBD1 is a possible D gene (5 bases). Germline CDR1 and CDR2: MNHEY and SMNVEV (reference sequence). The CDR3 is 17 residues long. The V gene lost 2 bases and the J gene lost 0 bases, with 17 bases spanning the gap. DNA for the CDR3: TGTGCCAGCAGTTTACAGATTGCAGGGCCGAGCTCCTACGAGCAGTACTTC. Residues: CASSLQIAGPSSYEQYF.

The CDR3 region is CASSLVGLAGGQETQYF. CDR3 DNA: TGTGCCAGCAGCTTAGTCGGGCTAGCGGGGGGCCAAGAGACCCAGTACTTC. The rearrangement joins TRBV13 to TRBJ2-5, with TRBD2 matching over 11 bases. The germline V gene has CDR1 PRHDT and CDR2 FYEKMQ (reference sequence). V gave up 1 base and J gave up 1 base; unmatched junction bases: 5. CDR3 length equals 17 residues.

This chain uses TRBV11-3 with TRBJ2-1; TRBD1 agrees at 7 bases. The CDR3 extends over 13 amino acids. Trimming at V came to 5 bases and at J to 7 bases, leaving 5 bases not matched to a gene. Germline V gene sequence: CDR1 SGHNT, CDR2 YENEEA. As DNA, the CDR3 is TGTGCCAGCAGCCCACAGGGGTGGAATGAGCAGTTCTTC. It is translated as CASSPQGWNEQFF. Combining the CDR3 with reference TRBV11-3 and TRBJ2-1 gives the whole variable domain EAGVVQSPRYKIIEKKQPVAFWCNPISGHNTLYWYLQNLGQGPELLIRYENEEAVDDSQLPKDRFSAERLKGVDSTLKIQPAELGDSAVYLCASSPQGWNEQFFGPGTRLTVL.

The V gene is TRBV5-8, the J gene TRBJ1-5, with a weak D call TRBD1 (6 bases). V was shortened by 4 bases and J by 0 bases, with 26 bases between the two germline ends. The germline gives CDR1 SGHTS, CDR2 YDEGEE. The CDR3 is made up of 20 amino acids. CDR3 sequence: CASSTERQEPPLYSNQPQHF. The CDR3 DNA reads as TGTGCCAGCAGCACGGAGCGACAGGAACCCCCTCTTTATAGCAATCAGCCCCAGCATTTT.

This sequence joins TRBV4-3 and TRBJ2-3, with 8 nucleotides matching TRBD2. The CDR3 is made up of 17 amino acids. With 1 base clipped from V and 0 bases from J, the junction kept 6 bases outside the gene matches. The germline V gene encodes CDR1 LGHNA and CDR2 YSLEER. CDR3 region: CASSQVLRGVSTDTQYF. CDR3 nucleotide sequence: TGCGCCAGCAGCCAAGTCTTGCGGGGGGTAAGCACAGATACGCAGTATTTT.

The CDR3 region is CASSNGQGSQPQHF. The CDR3 DNA reads as TGTGCCAGCAGTAACGGACAGGGGAGTCAGCCCCAGCATTTT. The chain links TRBV6-5 to TRBJ1-5, with TRBD1 matching 9 bases. Germline assignment: CDR1 MNHEY and CDR2 SVGAGI. This CDR3 contains 14 residues. Unmatched junction bases numbered 5, after V lost 5 bases and J lost 6 bases.

The table lists this clone with a few counts. The chain links TRBV5-5 to TRBJ1-1; no clear D gene. V was shortened by 2 bases and J by 4 bases, with 6 bases between the two germline ends. The CDR3 length is 12 residues. The germline V gene has CDR1 SGHKS and CDR2 YYEKEE (reference sequence). DNA for the CDR3: TGTGCCAGCAGCTTTATGAGCACTGAAGCTTTCTTT. Encoded protein: CASSFMSTEAFF.

The V call is TRBV27, the J call TRBJ2-7, with D possibly TRBD1 on 5 matching bases. The V end was cut by 6 bases, the J end by 3 bases, with 15 bases between. CDR1 and CDR2 (germline): MNHEY, SMNVEV (reference sequence). The CDR3 consists of 14 residues. The CDR3 spells CASSHGHRYYEQYF. The CDR3 DNA reads as TGTGCCAGCAGCCACGGACACCGCTACTACGAGCAGTACTTC.

The rearrangement uses TRBV7-9 and TRBJ1-2; the match to TRBD1 covers 7 bases. Germline trimming cut 5 bases from V and 3 bases from J; bases unmatched to any gene: 12. Germline loops: CDR1 SEHNR, CDR2 FQNEAQ (reference sequence). This CDR3 region has 16 residues. Here the CDR3 DNA reads TGTGCCAGCAGCCCAAGGGGCTCCGACAGGGACTATGGCTACACCTTC. It specifies CASSPRGSDRDYGYTF.

The rearrangement uses TRBV11-2 and TRBJ2-3; 7 bases agree with TRBD2. Germline V gene data show CDR1 as SGHAT and CDR2 as FQNNGV. V lost 5 bases and J lost 1; bases outside the gene matches: 0. This CDR3 has 13 amino acids. The CDR3 coding sequence is TGTGCCAGCAGCCGGGGGGGCACAGATACGCAGTATTTT. As protein: CASSRGGTDTQYF.

The J gene is TRBJ1-1, the V gene TRBV7-3; tentatively, D is TRBD1 (6 bases). The CDR3 is 14 residues long. The V end was cut by 3 bases, the J end by 5 bases, with 13 bases between. CDR1 is SGHTA, CDR2 FQGTGA, per germline. CDR3 sequence reads: CASSLGRGETEAFF. The CDR3 DNA reads as TGTGCCAGCAGCTTGGGCAGGGGTGAAACTGAAGCTTTCTTT.